The next 27 T cell receptor beta chains were all read from a single sample in a study of CD8 T cells in ankylosing spondylitis (dated by TCRdb to between 2016 and 2019). Library creation used 5' RACE. Sequenced using an Illumina HiSeq 2500. TCRdb itself trimmed the public reads at Q25 with fastp, ran MiXCR and retained productive beta chains. Duplicate CDR3 protein sequences are folded into a single record with the most common DNA and genes. In all, the sample holds about 800,000 distinct CDR3 sequences, and about an eighth of those were seen once. The ten largest clones represent 0.51% of the sample. On the study overall, not on this receptor specifically: Blood from ankylosing spondylitis patients appeared to be characterized by a TCR beta motif made up of about 8 highly homologous amino acid variants.

Their antigens are not known. Sequenced input: blood, either unsorted or a sorted T cell fraction (not recorded which). The receptor set was obtained from a male donor with ankylosing spondylitis.

This clonotype occurred many times. The rearrangement links TRBV5-1 to TRBJ1-1, with D perhaps matching TRBD1 (5 bases). This CDR3 region has 13 residues. V lost 7 bases to trimming and J lost 4 bases, with 14 bases between them. Germline CDR1 reads SGHRS; CDR2 reads YFSETQ. CDR3 sequence: CASGEWGVTEAFF. CDR3 DNA sequence: TGCGCCAGCGGCGAATGGGGCGTCACTGAAGCTTTCTTT.

Regarding this clonotype: A much larger clone lies one base from this, so it may be a read error. For the CDR3, the DNA is TGTGCCAGCAGCGTAAGGGGGGAAGATACGCAGTATTTT. Its protein product is CASSVRGEDTQYF. This chain joins TRBV9 and TRBJ2-3, with D perhaps being TRBD1 or TRBD2 (6 bases each). This CDR3 has 13 amino acids. V dropped 1 base and J dropped 5 bases, with 8 bases sitting between them. Germline CDR1 and CDR2: SGDLS and YYNGEE.

At least ten counts were recorded for this clonotype. Here the CDR3 DNA reads TGCAGCGTTGTAGTTAGCGGGGAGACCCAGTACTTC. Protein: CSVVVSGETQYF. The chain couples TRBV29-1 to TRBJ2-5, with 7 positions matching TRBD2. Germline V gene data show CDR1 as SQVTM and CDR2 as ANQGSEA. The CDR3 runs to 12 residues. Losses at the gene ends were 4 bases for V and 5 bases for J; bases not matched to a gene: 4. Filled out from reference TRBV29-1 and TRBJ2-5, the complete variable domain reads SAVISQKPSRDICQRGTSLTIQCQVDSQVTMMFWYRQQPGQSLTLIATANQGSEATYESGFVIDKFPISRPNLTFSTLTVSNMSPEDSSIYLCSVVVSGETQYFGPGTRLLVL.

This chain joins TRBV25-1 and TRBJ1-1; a weak D match, TRBD1 (5 bases). The germline V and J ends were trimmed by 5 bases and 4 bases, with 14 bases remaining between them. The CDR3 covers 14 residues. Germline V gives CDR1 MGHDK, CDR2 SYGVNS. CDR3 loop: CASSPYGRGTEAFF. The CDR3 bases are TGTGCCAGCAGTCCTTATGGTAGGGGCACTGAAGCTTTCTTT.

This clonotype was seen only a few times. This sequence joins TRBV5-1 and TRBJ2-7, with D perhaps TRBD1 or TRBD2 (5 bases each). Between the trimmed V and J ends, which lost 5 bases and 3 bases, there was a span of 15 bases. The germline V gene has CDR1 SGHRS and CDR2 YFSETQ. The CDR3 extends over 14 amino acids. CDR3 region: CASRRGTGNYEQYF. The DNA for the CDR3 is TGCGCCAGCAGACGAGGGACGGGGAACTACGAGCAGTACTTC.

Only a few counts were recorded for this clonotype. The chain is built from TRBV20-1 and TRBJ2-7, with 10 bases lining up with TRBD2. This CDR3 is built from 13 residues. Germline assignment: CDR1 DFQATT and CDR2 SNEGSKA (reference sequence). The V gene end was trimmed by 6 bases and the J gene end by 9 bases; junction bases not matched to a gene: 11. The CDR3 DNA reads TGCAGTGCAAACGGACTAGCGGTGGGTCGGCAGTACTTC. Translation: CSANGLAVGRQYF.

This clonotype was detected a few times. V usage is TRBV4-1 and J usage is TRBJ2-1; 7 bases are shared with TRBD1. This CDR3 has 17 residues. Germline CDR1 is MGHRA and CDR2 is YSYEKL. V lost 0 bases and J lost 0; bases outside the gene matches: 5. The CDR3 spells CASSQEGQPRSYNEQFF. The CDR3 nucleotides read TGCGCCAGCAGCCAAGAGGGACAGCCACGCTCCTACAATGAGCAGTTCTTC.

This chain links TRBV4-3 with TRBJ1-5; D not resolved. CDR3 size: 16 residues. Trimming left V 0 bases short and J 1 base short, with 10 bases between. In germline, CDR1 is LGHNA, CDR2 YSLEER. CDR3 sequence (DNA): TGCGCCAGCAGCCAAGAACTCAGGAACAGCAATCAGCCCCAGCATTTT. Encoded protein: CASSQELRNSNQPQHF.

A word on this clonotype: A much larger clonotype is one base distant, so this may be a read error. The chain couples TRBV12-3 or TRBV12-4 to TRBJ1-5, with a weak D call TRBD1 (6 bases). CDR3 size: 12 residues. CDR3 sequence reads: CPSSRRGWSQHF. In DNA, the CDR3 is TGTCCCAGCAGCCGCAGGGGATGGTCCCAGCATTTT.

This clonotype was detected only a few times. V usage is TRBV20-1 and J usage is TRBJ2-5, with D possibly being TRBD2 (6 bases). The ends were cut back, 6 bases at V and 5 bases at J, with 22 bases in the middle. The germline V gene encodes CDR1 DFQATT and CDR2 SNEGSKA (reference sequence). CDR3 size: 15 residues. This CDR3 is CSAPQNPGGPETQYF. The CDR3 region has the DNA TGCAGTGCCCCCCAAAACCCCGGGGGTCCCGAGACCCAGTACTTC.

The chain joins TRBV29-1 to TRBJ2-7; the D gene is possibly TRBD1 (6 bases). The CDR3 consists of 12 residues. Germline V gives CDR1 SQVTM, CDR2 ANQGSEA. V was shortened by 5 bases and J by 5 bases, with 13 bases between the two germline ends. The CDR3 DNA reads as TGCAGCGTTCTCAGGGGCTATGACGAGCAGTACTTC. It translates to CSVLRGYDEQYF.

This clonotype was seen a handful of times. The genes are TRBV5-6 and TRBJ2-7; 8 bases align to TRBD2. Trimming took 0 bases from V and 0 from J; bases not matched to a gene: 8. Germline CDR1 is SGHDT and CDR2 is YYEEEE. The CDR3 sequence is 17 residues long. CDR3 loop: CASSLGGLSGNSYEQYF. Here the CDR3 DNA reads TGTGCCAGCAGCTTGGGGGGTCTTAGCGGGAACTCCTACGAGCAGTACTTC.

At least ten counts were recorded for this clonotype. The chain joins TRBV20-1 to TRBJ2-1, with 8 bases fitting TRBD2. Germline V CDR1 and CDR2: DFQATT, SNEGSKA (reference sequence). The CDR3 length is 17 residues. Germline trimming cut 0 bases from V and 3 bases from J; bases unmatched to any gene: 10. CDR3 protein: CSARDLLRSGSYNEQFF. The CDR3, as DNA: TGCAGTGCTAGAGATCTCTTGAGGAGCGGGAGCTACAATGAGCAGTTCTTC.

This clonotype has at least ten counts. The chain uses TRBV20-1 and TRBJ1-3; D ambiguous. Trimming pared 2 bases from V and 2 bases from J, leaving 1 base between. The CDR3 covers 11 residues. Germline V gene sequence: CDR1 DFQATT, CDR2 SNEGSKA (reference sequence). The CDR3 reads CSARTGNTIYF. The CDR3 nucleotides read TGCAGTGCTAGAACTGGAAACACCATATATTTT.

The chain couples TRBV4-2 to TRBJ2-1, with D unclear. The CDR3 consists of 14 residues. CDR1 is LGHNA, CDR2 YNFKEQ, per germline. The V end lost 1 base, the J end lost 4 bases, and 8 bases lay between the germline ends. For the CDR3, the DNA is TGTGCCAGCAGCCAAGGCCAGAGTTACAATGAGCAGTTCTTC. Translation gives CASSQGQSYNEQFF.

Many counts were recorded for this clonotype. The CDR3 DNA is TGCAGTGCTAGACCAGACAGGGCCGTCATTTTAACCTACGAGCAGTACTTC. It encodes CSARPDRAVILTYEQYF. This chain connects TRBV20-1 to TRBJ2-7; TRBD1 agrees at 7 bases. CDR3 length: 17 residues. In germline, CDR1 is DFQATT, CDR2 SNEGSKA (reference sequence). Trimming at V came to 2 bases and at J to 2 bases, leaving 15 bases not matched to a gene.

The chain employs TRBV29-1 and TRBJ2-1, with D unclear. Germline V gives CDR1 SQVTM, CDR2 ANQGSEA. This CDR3 spans 11 amino acids. V lost 4 bases and J lost 8, with 9 bases in between. CDR3 sequence reads: CSVGVSHEQFF. Here the CDR3 DNA reads TGCAGCGTTGGGGTATCCCATGAGCAGTTCTTC.

This clonotype appeared a few times. The rearrangement uses TRBV6-1 and TRBJ1-5; TRBD1 might be the D (6 bases). The V end was cut by 7 bases, the J end by 0 bases, with 13 bases between. The CDR3 has 15 amino acids. CDR1 and CDR2 (germline): MNHNS, SASEGT. The CDR3 DNA reads TGTGCCAGCAATGTACAGGGACTTAGCAATCAGCCCCAGCATTTT. Encoded protein: CASNVQGLSNQPQHF.

This clonotype was recorded many times. This chain connects TRBV7-2 to TRBJ2-5; TRBD1 or TRBD2 may be the D gene (5 bases each). In germline, CDR1 is SGHTA, CDR2 FQGNSA. Trimming removed 3 bases from V and 7 bases from J, with 18 bases in between. The length of the CDR3 is 15 residues. The DNA for the CDR3 is TGTGCCAGCAGCTTTCCGACATCGGCTGGGGGGACCCAGTACTTC. Translated: CASSFPTSAGGTQYF.

This clonotype was seen many times. The chain couples TRBV11-2 to TRBJ1-5, with no clear D. With 4 bases removed from V and 2 bases from J, the gap between germline ends came to 6 bases. Germline CDR1 is SGHAT and CDR2 is FQNNGV. This CDR3 comprises 13 residues. This chain's CDR3 is CASSWNRNQPQHF. CDR3 coding DNA: TGTGCCAGCAGCTGGAACCGCAATCAGCCCCAGCATTTT.

This clonotype was observed at least ten times. This rearrangement joins TRBV7-2 to TRBJ1-6; D is unresolved. In germline, CDR1 is SGHTA, CDR2 FQGNSA. The CDR3 sequence is 13 residues long. The germline V and J ends were trimmed by 1 base and 8 bases, with 6 bases remaining between them. CDR3 sequence (DNA): TGTGCCAGCAGCTTAGACAGCCATTCACCCCTCCACTTT. Amino acids: CASSLDSHSPLHF.

This chain connects TRBV27 to TRBJ2-3; 8 bases are a match to TRBD1. Germline CDR1 MNHEY, CDR2 SMNVEV (reference sequence). The CDR3 contains 14 residues. The trim removed 5 bases at V and 4 bases at J, leaving 5 bases unmatched. The CDR3 region is CASSRTGLADTQYF. The CDR3 DNA reads TGTGCCAGCAGTCGGACAGGGTTGGCAGATACGCAGTATTTT.

The chain carries TRBV20-1 and TRBJ2-1, with 10 bases lining up with TRBD2. This CDR3 region has 16 residues. The germline gives CDR1 DFQATT, CDR2 SNEGSKA (reference sequence). The V and J ends lost 0 bases and 3 bases, in that order; junction bases with no gene match: 5. The CDR3 is CSARDNPSGSYNEQFF. DNA of the CDR3: TGCAGTGCTAGAGATAATCCTAGCGGGAGCTACAATGAGCAGTTCTTC.

This clonotype was seen a handful of times. The CDR3 DNA sequence: TGTGCCAGCAGGGACAGCAACAATGAGCAGTTCTTC. This gives the protein CASRDSNNEQFF. The gene calls are TRBV6-1 and TRBJ2-1; TRBD1 might be the D (6 bases). V was shortened by 6 bases and J by 5 bases, with 8 bases between the two germline ends. This CDR3 is built from 12 residues. The germline gives CDR1 MNHNS, CDR2 SASEGT.

This clonotype was counted a few times. V and J are TRBV2 and TRBJ1-2; 10 bases agree with TRBD1. V trimming: 5 bases; J trimming: 6 bases; junction bases outside the gene matches: 6. The V gene's germline CDR1 is SNHLY and CDR2 FYNNEI. The CDR3 spans 14 residues. The CDR3 sequence is CASSMDRGENGYTF. The CDR3 nucleotides read TGTGCCAGCAGTATGGACAGGGGGGAAAATGGCTACACCTTC.

The rearrangement links TRBV6-2 or TRBV6-3 to TRBJ2-5, with a possible D match to TRBD1 (5 bases). V was cut by 4 bases and J by 1 base, with 10 bases left in between. The CDR3 runs to 14 residues. Germline V gene lookup returns CDR1 MNHEY and CDR2 SVGEGT. CDR3 nucleotides: TGTGCCAGCAGTTTGGACACCATCCAAGAGACCCAGTACTTC. Translation gives CASSLDTIQETQYF.

This clonotype appeared a few times. The rearrangement uses TRBV18 and TRBJ1-5; TRBD1 might be the D (6 bases). Trimming removed 4 bases from V and 2 bases from J, with 12 bases in between. Germline V gene data show CDR1 as KGHSH and CDR2 as LQKENI. This CDR3 comprises 15 residues. CDR3 in amino acids: CASSREQGGNQPQHF. CDR3 bases: TGTGCCAGCTCACGGGAACAGGGAGGCAATCAGCCCCAGCATTTT.